This entry lists 14 T cell receptor beta chains sequenced from one sample in a study of cytomegalovirus exposure and HLA in healthy donors. Primers included in the PCR were 60 Vbeta and 13 Jbeta primers. TCRdb's table, derived via immunoSEQ multiplex PCR, lists solely in-frame clones and lacks some. The repertoire consists of 65,000 to 100,000 clones, with about four fifths occurring once and the leading ten covering 14% to 15%. The sequencing sample was made of PBMCs. These receptors were collected from a woman aged 35 to 49 in good health and CMV-seropositive.

The J gene is TRBJ2-1, the V gene TRBV11-2; D possibly corresponds to TRBD2 (5 bases). The CDR3 is made up of 15 amino acids. Germline V gene lookup returns CDR1 SGHAT and CDR2 FQNNGV. V was cut by 0 bases and J by 9 bases, with 15 bases left in between. The CDR3 here is CASSLDGRERGEQFF. The DNA for the CDR3 is TGTGCCAGCAGCTTAGATGGTCGGGAACGCGGTGAGCAGTTCTTC. Combining the CDR3 with reference TRBV11-2 and TRBJ2-1 gives the whole variable domain EAGVAQSPRYKIIEKRQSVAFWCNPISGHATLYWYQQILGQGPKLLIQFQNNGVVDDSQLPKDRFSAERLKGVDSTLKIQPAKLEDSAVYLCASSLDGRERGEQFFGPGTRLTVL.

The V and J genes are TRBV14 and TRBJ1-1, with D maybe TRBD1 (5 bases). The CDR3 length is 14 residues. The germline V gene has CDR1 SGHDN and CDR2 FVKESK. Trimming stripped 2 bases from V and 8 bases from J, with 15 bases between. Here the CDR3 DNA reads TGTGCCAGCAGCCAAATTGGACAACCTATAGAAGCTTTCTTT. As protein: CASSQIGQPIEAFF.

The chain is built from TRBV27 and TRBJ1-1, with D hard to call. Trimming took off 2 bases at V and 1 base at J, with 20 bases between the two ends. CDR1 is MNHEY, CDR2 SMNVEV, per germline (reference sequence). This CDR3 is 18 amino acids long. The CDR3 region is CASSLLSPGSIPNTEAFF. The DNA for the CDR3 is TGTGCCAGCAGTTTACTATCCCCCGGTTCAATTCCGAACACTGAAGCTTTCTTT.

A note on this clone: The junction departs from the called germline gene at one end, perhaps through a read error. The chain is built from TRBV12-5 and TRBJ2-7, with 10 bases that match TRBD1. The CDR3 spans 12 residues. CDR1 is LGHNT, CDR2 FRNRAP, per germline. CDR3 nucleotide sequence: TGTGCTAGTGGTTCGTCCGGGACAGGGGAACACTTC. Encoded protein: CASGSSGTGEHF.

The chain recombines TRBV30 with TRBJ2-2; no reliable D call. Trimming removed 8 bases from V and 5 bases from J, with 15 bases in between. The CDR3 runs to 13 residues. Germline CDR1 is GTSNPN and CDR2 is SVGIG (reference sequence). The DNA of the CDR3 is TGTGCCGGTGCGACTGACCTAACCGGGGAGCTGTTTTTT. Residues: CAGATDLTGELFF.

The chain has TRBV9 and TRBJ1-5, with no clear D. CDR3 length: 15 amino acids. From germline, CDR1 is SGDLS and CDR2 YYNGEE. The V gene lost 0 bases and the J gene lost 0 bases, with 7 bases spanning the gap. CDR3: CASSVAPGSNQPQHF. CDR3 DNA sequence: TGTGCCAGCAGCGTAGCCCCCGGTAGCAATCAGCCCCAGCATTTT. The variable domain in full, completed from reference TRBV9 and TRBJ1-5, reads DSGVTQTPKHLITATGQRVTLRCSPRSGDLSVYWYQQSLDQGLQFLIQYYNGEERAKGNILERFSAQQFPDLHSELNLSSLELGDSALYFCASSVAPGSNQPQHFGDGTRLSIL.

This clone was seen just once. J is TRBJ2-5 and V is TRBV9; D remains unclear. Trimming removed 1 base from V and 2 bases from J, with 9 bases in between. The CDR3 loop spans 14 amino acids. The germline CDR1 and CDR2 sequences are SGDLS and YYNGEE. The CDR3 region has the DNA TGTGCCAGCAGCGTAACCTCCAGTCAAGAGACCCAGTACTTC. It specifies CASSVTSSQETQYF.

The genes are TRBV7-3 and TRBJ2-5; weak D call: TRBD1 (7 bases). The CDR3 consists of 15 residues. Trimming removed 7 bases at V and 5 bases at J, with 20 bases between. The germline gives CDR1 SGHTA, CDR2 FQGTGA. CDR3 in amino acids: CASTPGGGSGETQYF. The CDR3, as DNA: TGTGCCAGCACTCCCGGAGGGGGCTCGGGGGAGACCCAGTACTTC.

J is TRBJ2-7 and V is TRBV7-9; 8 positions match TRBD1. V lost 6 bases to trimming and J lost 7 bases; unmatched junction nucleotides: 11. CDR1 and CDR2 from the germline V gene are SEHNR and FQNEAQ (reference sequence). The CDR3 length is 14 residues. CDR3: CASRAGGRGHEQYF. In DNA, the CDR3 is TGTGCCAGCAGGGCTGGGGGCAGGGGGCATGAGCAGTACTTC. Looking up the rest from reference TRBV7-9 and TRBJ2-7 gives the full variable domain: DTGVSQNPRHKITKRGQNVTFRCDPISEHNRLYWYRQTLGQGPEFLTYFQNEAQLEKSRLLSDRFSAERPKGSFSTLEIQRTEQGDSAMYLCASRAGGRGHEQYFGPGTRLTVT.

The rearrangement uses TRBV18 and TRBJ1-2; tentative D call: TRBD1 (6 bases). V gave up 3 bases and J gave up 0 bases, with 11 bases separating them. This CDR3 contains 15 residues. The germline gives CDR1 KGHSH, CDR2 LQKENI. CDR3 sequence (DNA): TGTGCCAGCTCACCTGGGACATCGGCTAACTATGGCTACACCTTC. Protein product: CASSPGTSANYGYTF.

This clone was detected once. The V and J genes are TRBV23-1 and TRBJ2-7; perhaps TRBD1 as D (5 bases). TRBV23-1 is an open reading frame whose function is uncertain. The CDR3 loop spans 17 amino acids. The germline V and J ends were trimmed by 4 bases and 3 bases, with 22 bases remaining between them. For the CDR3, the DNA is TGCGCCAGCAGTCTCCGAAAAGACAGCGAGCAAAACTACGAGCAGTACTTC. It codes for CASSLRKDSEQNYEQYF.

Details on this clone: The junction departs from the called germline gene at one end, perhaps through a read error. The identical CDR3 is also encoded by other nucleotide sequences in the sample. The rearrangement links TRBV7-9 to TRBJ1-2, with a weak D call TRBD1 (5 bases). This CDR3 contains 15 residues. From germline, CDR1 is SEHNR and CDR2 FQNEAQ (reference sequence). This CDR3 is CASSLARQTNYGYTF. The CDR3 region has the DNA TGTGCCAGCAGCCTAGCGCGACAGACTAACTATGGCTACACCTTC.

V usage is TRBV14 and J usage is TRBJ2-1, with 9 bases matching TRBD2. After removal of 1 base from V and 5 bases from J, the junction contained 12 bases not matched to a gene. The CDR3 consists of 18 residues. Germline CDR1 reads SGHDN; CDR2 reads FVKESK. CDR3 sequence (DNA): TGTGCCAGCAGCCAAGCCGGAGGTGCGGGAGGGAGGGACAATGAGCAGTTCTTC. It yields the protein CASSQAGGAGGRDNEQFF.

This clone was counted once. This sequence joins TRBV6-1 and TRBJ1-5, with TRBD1 matching over 12 bases. Germline CDR1 and CDR2: MNHNS and SASEGT. J was trimmed by 7 bases and V by 4 bases; bases with no gene match: 5. This CDR3 region has 15 residues. The CDR3 DNA is TGTGCCAGCAGTGGGGACAGGGGGCTTCGGCAGCCCCAGCATTTT. As protein: CASSGDRGLRQPQHF.